This T cell receptor beta chain is drawn from a study of blood T cell repertoires in COVID-19. Overall study: Acute-phase and convalescent COVID-19 samples originated in the United States, Italy and Spain. In each case, the material was cDNA or gDNA derived from T cells, B-cell-depleted T cells, or PBMCs.

Original data processing: Counts of nucleated cells, estimated from reference gene primer amplification, were obtained. TCRdb's table, derived via immunoSEQ multiplex PCR, lists solely in-frame clones and lacks some. V and J calls plus clone size are reproduced from that table; the DNA served to infer D and trimming. Of about 90,000 clones listed, 75% to 85% were seen once; the top ten hold 9% to 12%. From germline, CDR1 is SGHKS and CDR2 YYEKEE (reference sequence). This CDR3 region has 15 residues. The V and J ends lost 2 bases and 0 bases respectively, with 9 bases between them. The origin of this receptor is a woman between 70 and 85 years old with acute or convalescent COVID-19. V is TRBV5-5 and J is TRBJ1-3; D is undetermined. Material for sequencing was peripheral blood. CDR3 sequence (DNA): TGTGCCAGCAGCTTCGCAGTCGCCTCTGGAAACACCATATATTTT. It translates to CASSFAVASGNTIYF.